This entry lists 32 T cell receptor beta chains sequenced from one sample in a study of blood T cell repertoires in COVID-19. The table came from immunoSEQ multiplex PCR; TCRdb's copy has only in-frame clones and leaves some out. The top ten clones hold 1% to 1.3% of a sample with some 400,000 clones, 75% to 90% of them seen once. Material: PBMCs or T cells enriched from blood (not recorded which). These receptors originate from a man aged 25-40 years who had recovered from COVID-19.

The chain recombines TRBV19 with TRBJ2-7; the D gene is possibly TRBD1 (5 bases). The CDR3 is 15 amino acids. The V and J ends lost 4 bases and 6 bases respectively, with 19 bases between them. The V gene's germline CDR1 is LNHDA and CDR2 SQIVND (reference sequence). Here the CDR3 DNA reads TGTGCCAGTAGTAAATCGGCAGGGATTGTCAGCGAGCAGTACTTC. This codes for CASSKSAGIVSEQYF.

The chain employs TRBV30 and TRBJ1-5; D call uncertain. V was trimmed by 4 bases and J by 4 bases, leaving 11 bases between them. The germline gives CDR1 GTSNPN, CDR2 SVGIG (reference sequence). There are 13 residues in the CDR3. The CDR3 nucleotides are TGTGCCTGGAATGGAGGTGGAAATCAGCCCCAGCATTTT. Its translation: CAWNGGGNQPQHF.

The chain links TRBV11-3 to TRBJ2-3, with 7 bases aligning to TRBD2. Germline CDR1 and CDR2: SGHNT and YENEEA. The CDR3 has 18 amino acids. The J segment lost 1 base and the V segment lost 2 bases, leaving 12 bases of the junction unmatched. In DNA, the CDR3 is TGTGCCAGCAGCTTATCCAGCGGGAATCTGGTTTGCACAGATACGCAGTATTTT. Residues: CASSLSSGNLVCTDTQYF.

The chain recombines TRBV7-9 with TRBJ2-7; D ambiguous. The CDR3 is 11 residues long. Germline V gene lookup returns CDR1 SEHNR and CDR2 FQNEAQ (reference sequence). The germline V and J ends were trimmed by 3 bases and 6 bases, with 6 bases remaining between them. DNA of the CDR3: TGTGCCAGCAGCTTCGGTCCCGAGCAGTACTTC. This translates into CASSFGPEQYF.

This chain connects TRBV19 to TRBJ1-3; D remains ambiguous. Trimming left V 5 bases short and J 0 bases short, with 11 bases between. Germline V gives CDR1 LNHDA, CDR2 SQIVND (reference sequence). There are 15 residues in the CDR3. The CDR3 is CASSLPSHSGNTIYF. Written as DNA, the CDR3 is TGTGCCAGTAGTCTACCGAGCCACTCTGGAAACACCATATATTTT.

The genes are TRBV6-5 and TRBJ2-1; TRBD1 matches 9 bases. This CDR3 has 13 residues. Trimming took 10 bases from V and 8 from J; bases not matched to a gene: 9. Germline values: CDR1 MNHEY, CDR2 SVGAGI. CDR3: CAIGTGNRHEQFF. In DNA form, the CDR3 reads TGTGCCATCGGGACAGGGAATAGACATGAGCAGTTCTTC.

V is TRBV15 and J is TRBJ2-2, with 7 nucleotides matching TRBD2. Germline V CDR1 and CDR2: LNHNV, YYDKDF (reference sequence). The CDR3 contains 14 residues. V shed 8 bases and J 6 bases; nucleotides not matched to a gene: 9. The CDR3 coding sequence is TGTGCCACCTGCTGGGGGGGTAGTGCCGGGGAGCTGTTTTTT. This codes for CATCWGGSAGELFF.

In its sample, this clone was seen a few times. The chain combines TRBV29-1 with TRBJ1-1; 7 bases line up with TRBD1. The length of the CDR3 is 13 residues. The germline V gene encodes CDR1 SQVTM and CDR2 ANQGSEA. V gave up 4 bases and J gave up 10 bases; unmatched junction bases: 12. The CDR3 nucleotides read TGCAGCGTTGGTACAGGGGAGTATGGAAGAGCTTTCTTT. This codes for CSVGTGEYGRAFF.

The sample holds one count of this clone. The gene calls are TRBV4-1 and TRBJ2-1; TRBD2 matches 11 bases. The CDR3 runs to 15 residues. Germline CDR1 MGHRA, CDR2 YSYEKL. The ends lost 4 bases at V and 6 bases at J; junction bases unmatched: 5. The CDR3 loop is CASSLLAGVGNEQFF. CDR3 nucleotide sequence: TGCGCCAGCAGCCTACTAGCGGGAGTCGGCAATGAGCAGTTCTTC.

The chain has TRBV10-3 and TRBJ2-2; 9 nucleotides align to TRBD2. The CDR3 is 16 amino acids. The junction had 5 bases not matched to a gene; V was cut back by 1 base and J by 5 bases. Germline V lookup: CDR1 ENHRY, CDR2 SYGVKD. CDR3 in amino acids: CAISEYGGRATGELFF. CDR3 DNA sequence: TGTGCCATCAGTGAGTACGGCGGGAGGGCGACCGGGGAGCTGTTTTTT.

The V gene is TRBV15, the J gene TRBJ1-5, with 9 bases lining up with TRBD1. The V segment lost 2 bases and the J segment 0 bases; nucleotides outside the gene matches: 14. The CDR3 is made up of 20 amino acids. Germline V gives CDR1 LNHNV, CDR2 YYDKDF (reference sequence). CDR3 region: CATSRKLSTGGSYSNQPQHF. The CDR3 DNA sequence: TGTGCCACCAGCAGAAAGCTCTCCACAGGGGGCTCCTATAGCAATCAGCCCCAGCATTTT.

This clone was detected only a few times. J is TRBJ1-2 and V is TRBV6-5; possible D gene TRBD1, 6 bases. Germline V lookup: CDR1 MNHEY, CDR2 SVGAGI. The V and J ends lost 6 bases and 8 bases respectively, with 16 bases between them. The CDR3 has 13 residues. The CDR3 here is CASRGAGREGYTF. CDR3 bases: TGTGCCAGCAGGGGGGCAGGGCGTGAAGGCTACACCTTC.

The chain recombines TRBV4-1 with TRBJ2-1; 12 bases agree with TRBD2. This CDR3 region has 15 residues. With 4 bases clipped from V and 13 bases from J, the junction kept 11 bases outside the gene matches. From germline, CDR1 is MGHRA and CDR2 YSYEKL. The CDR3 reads CASSPRKTSGSLQFF. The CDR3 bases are TGCGCCAGCAGCCCTAGGAAGACTAGCGGGAGTCTTCAGTTCTTC.

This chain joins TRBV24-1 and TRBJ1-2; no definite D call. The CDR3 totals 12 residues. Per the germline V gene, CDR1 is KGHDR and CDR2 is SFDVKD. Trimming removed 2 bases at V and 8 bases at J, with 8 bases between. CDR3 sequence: CATSDSVSGYTF. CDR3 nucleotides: TGTGCCACCAGTGATTCTGTGTCCGGCTACACCTTC.

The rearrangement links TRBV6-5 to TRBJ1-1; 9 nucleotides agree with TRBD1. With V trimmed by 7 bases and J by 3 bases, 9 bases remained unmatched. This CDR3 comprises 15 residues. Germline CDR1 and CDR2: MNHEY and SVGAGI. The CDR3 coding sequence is TGTGCCAGCAACCCGGGACAGGGAGGGGACACTGAAGCTTTCTTT. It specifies CASNPGQGGDTEAFF.

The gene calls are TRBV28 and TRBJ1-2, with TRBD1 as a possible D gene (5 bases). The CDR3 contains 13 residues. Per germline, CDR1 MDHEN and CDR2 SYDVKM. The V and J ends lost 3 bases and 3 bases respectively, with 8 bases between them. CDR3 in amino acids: CASSFQGYYGYTF. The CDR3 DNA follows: TGTGCCAGCAGTTTCCAGGGATACTATGGCTACACCTTC.

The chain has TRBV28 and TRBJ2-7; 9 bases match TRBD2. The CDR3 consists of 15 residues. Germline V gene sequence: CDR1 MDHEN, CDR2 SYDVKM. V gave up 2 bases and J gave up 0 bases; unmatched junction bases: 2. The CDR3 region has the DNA TGTGCCAGCAGTTTAACACTAGCGGGCTCCTACGAGCAGTACTTC. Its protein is CASSLTLAGSYEQYF. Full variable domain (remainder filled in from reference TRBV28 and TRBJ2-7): DVKVTQSSRYLVKRTGEKVFLECVQDMDHENMFWYRQDPGLGLRLIYFSYDVKMKEKGDIPEGYSVSREKKERFSLILESASTNQTSMYLCASSLTLAGSYEQYFGPGTRLTVT.

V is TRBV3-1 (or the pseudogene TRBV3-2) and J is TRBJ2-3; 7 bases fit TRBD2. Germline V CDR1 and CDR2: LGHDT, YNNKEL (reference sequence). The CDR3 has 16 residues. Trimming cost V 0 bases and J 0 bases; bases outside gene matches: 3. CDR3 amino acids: CASSQETSWSTDTQYF. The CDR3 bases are TGTGCCAGCAGCCAAGAGACTAGCTGGAGCACAGATACGCAGTATTTT.

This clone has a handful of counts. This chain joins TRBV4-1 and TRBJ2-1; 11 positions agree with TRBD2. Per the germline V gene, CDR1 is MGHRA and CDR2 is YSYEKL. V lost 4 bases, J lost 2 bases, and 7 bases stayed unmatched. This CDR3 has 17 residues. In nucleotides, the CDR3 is TGCGCCAGCAGCCGAGAGAGTAGCGGGAGGGCCTACAATGAGCAGTTCTTC. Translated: CASSRESSGRAYNEQFF.

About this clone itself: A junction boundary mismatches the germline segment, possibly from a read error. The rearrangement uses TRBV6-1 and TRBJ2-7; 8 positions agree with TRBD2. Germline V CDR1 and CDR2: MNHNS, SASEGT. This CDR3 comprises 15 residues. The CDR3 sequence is CASCEGLAVPYEQYF. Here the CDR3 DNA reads TGTGCCAGCTGTGAAGGACTAGCTGTCCCGTACGAGCAGTACTTC.

CDR3 protein: CASSRQGGAGELFF. The CDR3 DNA is TGTGCCAGCAGTCGACAGGGCGGCGCCGGGGAGCTGTTTTTT. The chain joins TRBV6-5 to TRBJ2-2; TRBD1 agrees at 7 bases. The CDR3 consists of 14 residues. The J segment lost 6 bases and the V segment lost 5 bases, leaving 6 bases of the junction unmatched. Germline CDR1 reads MNHEY; CDR2 reads SVGAGI.

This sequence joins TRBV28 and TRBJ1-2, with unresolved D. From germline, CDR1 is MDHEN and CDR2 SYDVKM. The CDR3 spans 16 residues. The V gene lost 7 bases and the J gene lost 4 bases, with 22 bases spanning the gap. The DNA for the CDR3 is TGTGCCAGCAACTCCTTCGGGTCCCCAGTCCCCTATGGCTACACCTTC. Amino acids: CASNSFGSPVPYGYTF.

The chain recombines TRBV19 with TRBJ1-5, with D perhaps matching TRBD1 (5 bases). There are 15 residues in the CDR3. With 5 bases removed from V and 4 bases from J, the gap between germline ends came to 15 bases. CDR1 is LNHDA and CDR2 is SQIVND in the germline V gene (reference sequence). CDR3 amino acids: CASSGLQGRNQPQHF. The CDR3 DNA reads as TGTGCCAGTAGTGGCCTGCAGGGAAGAAATCAGCCCCAGCATTTT.

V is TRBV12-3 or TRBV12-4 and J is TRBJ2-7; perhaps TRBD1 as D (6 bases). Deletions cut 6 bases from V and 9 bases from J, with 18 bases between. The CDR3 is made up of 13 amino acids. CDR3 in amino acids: CASSSFQGSGQYF. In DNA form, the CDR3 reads TGTGCCAGCAGCTCCTTCCAGGGGTCAGGGCAGTACTTC.

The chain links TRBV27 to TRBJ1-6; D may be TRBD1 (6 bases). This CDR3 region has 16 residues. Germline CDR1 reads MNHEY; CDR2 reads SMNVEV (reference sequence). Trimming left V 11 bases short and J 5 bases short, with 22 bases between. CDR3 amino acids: CAAPGSQGTNNSPLHF. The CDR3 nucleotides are TGTGCCGCCCCGGGGAGTCAGGGGACAAATAATTCACCCCTCCACTTT.

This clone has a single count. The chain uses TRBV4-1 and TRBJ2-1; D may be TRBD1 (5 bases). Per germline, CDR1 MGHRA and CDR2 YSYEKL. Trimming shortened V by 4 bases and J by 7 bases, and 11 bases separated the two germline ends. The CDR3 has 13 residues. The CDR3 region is CASSRLTVNEQFF. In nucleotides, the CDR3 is TGCGCCAGCAGCCGCCTGACAGTGAATGAGCAGTTCTTC.

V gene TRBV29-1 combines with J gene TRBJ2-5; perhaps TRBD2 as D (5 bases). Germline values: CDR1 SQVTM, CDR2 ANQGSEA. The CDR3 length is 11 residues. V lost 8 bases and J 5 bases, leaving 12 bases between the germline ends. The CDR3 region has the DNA TGCAGCCTCTCCCGCGGGGAGACCCAGTACTTC. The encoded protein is CSLSRGETQYF.

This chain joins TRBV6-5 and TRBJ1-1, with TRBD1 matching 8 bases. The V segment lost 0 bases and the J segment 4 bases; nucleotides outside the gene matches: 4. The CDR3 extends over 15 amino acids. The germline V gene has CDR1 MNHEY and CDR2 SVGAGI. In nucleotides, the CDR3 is TGTGCCAGCAGTTACTCGACACAGGGGGGCACTGAAGCTTTCTTT. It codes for CASSYSTQGGTEAFF.

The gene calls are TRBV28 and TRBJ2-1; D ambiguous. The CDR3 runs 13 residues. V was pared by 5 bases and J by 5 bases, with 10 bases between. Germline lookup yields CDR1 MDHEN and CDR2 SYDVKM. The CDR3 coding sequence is TGTGCCAGCAGTCCCCCCGGTCACAATGAGCAGTTCTTC. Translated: CASSPPGHNEQFF.

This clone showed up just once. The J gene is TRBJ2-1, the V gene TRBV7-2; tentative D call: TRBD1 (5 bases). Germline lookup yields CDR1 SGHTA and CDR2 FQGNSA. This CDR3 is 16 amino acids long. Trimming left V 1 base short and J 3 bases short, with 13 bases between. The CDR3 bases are TGTGCCAGCAGCTTAGAAGCAGGGATCTACTACAATGAGCAGTTCTTC. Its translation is CASSLEAGIYYNEQFF.

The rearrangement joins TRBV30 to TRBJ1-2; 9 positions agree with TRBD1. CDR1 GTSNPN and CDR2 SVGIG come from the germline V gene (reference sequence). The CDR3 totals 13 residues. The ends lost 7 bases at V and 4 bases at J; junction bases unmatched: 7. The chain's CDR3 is CAFSGTGIYGYTF. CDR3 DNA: TGTGCCTTTTCCGGGACAGGGATCTATGGCTACACCTTC.

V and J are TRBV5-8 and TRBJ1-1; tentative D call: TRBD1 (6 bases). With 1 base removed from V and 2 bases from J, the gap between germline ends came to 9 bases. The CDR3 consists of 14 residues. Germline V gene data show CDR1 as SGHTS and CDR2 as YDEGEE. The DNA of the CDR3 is TGTGCCAGCAGCTTGCAGGGGCCTAACACTGAAGCTTTCTTT. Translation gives CASSLQGPNTEAFF.